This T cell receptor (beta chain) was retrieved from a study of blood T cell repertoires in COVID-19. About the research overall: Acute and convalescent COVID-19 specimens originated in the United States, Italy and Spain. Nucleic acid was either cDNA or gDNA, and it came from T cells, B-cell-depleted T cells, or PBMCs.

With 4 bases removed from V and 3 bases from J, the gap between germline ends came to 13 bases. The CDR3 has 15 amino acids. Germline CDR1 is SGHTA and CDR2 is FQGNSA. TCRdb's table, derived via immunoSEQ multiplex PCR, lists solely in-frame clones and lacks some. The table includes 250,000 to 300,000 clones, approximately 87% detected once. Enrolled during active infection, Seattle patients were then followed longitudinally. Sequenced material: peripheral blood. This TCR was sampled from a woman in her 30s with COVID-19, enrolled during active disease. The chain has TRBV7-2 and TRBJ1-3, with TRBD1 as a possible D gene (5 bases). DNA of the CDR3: TGTGCCAGCAGCTCACCCTGGGGGGTTGGAAACACCATATATTTT. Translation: CASSSPWGVGNTIYF.